This paragraph reports one TCR beta chain. Its antigen is unknown. The same CDR3 arises from other DNA sequences in this sample as well. What was sequenced were expressed TCRB transcripts, since all of the isolated RNA had been reverse transcribed. Read counts averaged roughly 3.5 million for samples of naive, central memory and regulatory T cells. TCRdb's table, derived via immunoSEQ multiplex PCR, lists solely in-frame clones and lacks some. This sample has about 700,000 clones, with 13% found just once. From germline, CDR1 is GTSNPN and CDR2 SVGIG (reference sequence). The CDR3 loop spans 13 amino acids. The V end was cut by 3 bases, the J end by 4 bases, with 10 bases between. This sample was included in a study of beta chain features in type 1 diabetes. Study-level points and caveats: Among all four CD4+ subsets, Type 1 diabetes patients had TCRB CDR3s that were moderately but significantly shorter.

This chain uses TRBV30 with TRBJ1-3; the D is unclear. The sequenced sample was naive CD4+ T cells from blood. The source of this sequence is a man between 18 and 35 years old with type 1 diabetes. The CDR3 bases are TGTGCCTGGAGCGTAGGGAACGGAAACACCATATATTTT. Its protein product is CAWSVGNGNTIYF.